This T cell receptor (beta chain) was retrieved from a study of response to subunit inactivated influenza vaccine. Notes on the study in general: The authors suggested that few new T cells are recruited per seasonal influenza vaccination.

As for this clonotype: Its cognate antigen is unknown.

Each CDR3 protein is one row after TCRdb ran MiXCR on the RT-PCR reads. The table includes about 700,000 distinct CDR3 sequences, approximately 15% detected once. The CDR3 has 13 amino acids. Trimming took off 7 bases at V and 7 bases at J, with 14 bases between the two ends. Germline lookup yields CDR1 MNHEY and CDR2 SMNVEV (reference sequence). The TCR originated in a man aged 45-60 years who received an inactivated influenza vaccine. V and J are TRBV27 and TRBJ2-1; unclear D gene. Sequences were derived from PBMCs from blood, sampled around 14 days before vaccination. Here the CDR3 reads CASMRIGENEQFF. The CDR3 bases are TGTGCCAGCATGCGAATTGGGGAAAATGAGCAGTTCTTC.